This TCR beta chain is drawn from a study of blood T cell repertoires in COVID-19. Sequencing was performed with immunoSEQ multiplex PCR; in TCRdb, only in-frame clones are kept and a portion is missing. The profile covers 200,000 to 250,000 clones, with over 70% appearing a single time and 2.5% to 3.5% taken by the ten largest. The count of this clone is one. CDR1 SGHTA and CDR2 FQGNSA come from the germline V gene. V was clipped by 2 bases and J by 0 bases; unmatched bases: 1. The CDR3 is made up of 16 amino acids. The sequenced sample consisted of peripheral blood. The chain recombines TRBV7-2 with TRBJ1-6; 7 bases map to TRBD1. This clonotype originated in a man aged 45 to 65 with active or convalescent COVID-19. In nucleotides, the CDR3 is TGTGCCAGCAGCTTATACAGGGGCTCCTATAATTCACCCCTCCACTTT. Protein sequence: CASSLYRGSYNSPLHF.